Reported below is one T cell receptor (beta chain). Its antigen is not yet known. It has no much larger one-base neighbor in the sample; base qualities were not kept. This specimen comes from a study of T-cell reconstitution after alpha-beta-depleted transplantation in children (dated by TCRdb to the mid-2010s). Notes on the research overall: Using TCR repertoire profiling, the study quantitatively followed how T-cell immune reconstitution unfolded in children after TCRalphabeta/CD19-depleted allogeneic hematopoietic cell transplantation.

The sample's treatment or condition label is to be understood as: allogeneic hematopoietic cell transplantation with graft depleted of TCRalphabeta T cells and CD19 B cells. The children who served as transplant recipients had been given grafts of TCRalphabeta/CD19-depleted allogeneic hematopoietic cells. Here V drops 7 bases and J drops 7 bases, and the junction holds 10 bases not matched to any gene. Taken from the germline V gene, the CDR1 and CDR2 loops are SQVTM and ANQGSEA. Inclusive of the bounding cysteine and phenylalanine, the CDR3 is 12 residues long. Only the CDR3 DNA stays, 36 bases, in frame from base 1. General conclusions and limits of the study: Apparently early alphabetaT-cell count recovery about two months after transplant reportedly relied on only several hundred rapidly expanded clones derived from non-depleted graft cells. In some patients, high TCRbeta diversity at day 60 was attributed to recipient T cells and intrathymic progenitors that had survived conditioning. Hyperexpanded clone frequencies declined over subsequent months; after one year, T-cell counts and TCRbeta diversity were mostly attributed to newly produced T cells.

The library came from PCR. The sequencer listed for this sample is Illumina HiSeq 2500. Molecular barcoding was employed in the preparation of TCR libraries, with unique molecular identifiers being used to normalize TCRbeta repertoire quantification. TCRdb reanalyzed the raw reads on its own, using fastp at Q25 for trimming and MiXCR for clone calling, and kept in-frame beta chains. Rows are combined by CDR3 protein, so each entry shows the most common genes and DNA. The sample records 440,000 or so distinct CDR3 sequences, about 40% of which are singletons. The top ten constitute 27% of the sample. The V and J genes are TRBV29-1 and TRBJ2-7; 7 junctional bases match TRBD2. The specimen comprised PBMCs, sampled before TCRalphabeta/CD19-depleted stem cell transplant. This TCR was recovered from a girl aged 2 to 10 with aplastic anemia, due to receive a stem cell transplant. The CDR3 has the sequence CSASGTGGEQYF. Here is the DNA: TGCAGCGCATCCGGGACCGGGGGGGAGCAGTACTTC.